This T cell receptor beta chain was sequenced during a study of patients with pleural tuberculosis. TCRdb fed the reads into MiXCR, producing one record per CDR3 protein. There are 25,000 to 30,000 distinct CDR3 sequences in the sample; 18% occur only once, and 3.5% lies in the top ten. CDR3 length: 13 amino acids. V was cut by 4 bases and J by 2 bases, with 9 bases left in between. Germline CDR1 is DFQATT and CDR2 is SNEGSKA (reference sequence). This clonotype appeared many times. This TCR derives from a human donor with pleural tuberculosis. The source material was peripheral blood. This chain joins TRBV20-1 and TRBJ2-1, with D maybe TRBD2 (6 bases). The CDR3 region is CSAIAETYNEQFF. The DNA for the CDR3 is TGCAGTGCTATAGCGGAAACCTACAATGAGCAGTTCTTC.